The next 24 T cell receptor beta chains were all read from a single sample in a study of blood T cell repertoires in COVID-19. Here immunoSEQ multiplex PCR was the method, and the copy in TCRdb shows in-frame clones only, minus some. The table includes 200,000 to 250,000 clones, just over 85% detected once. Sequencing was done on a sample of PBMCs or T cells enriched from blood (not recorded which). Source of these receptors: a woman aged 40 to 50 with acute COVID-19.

The CDR3 loop is CASSLAGTGGFVMNTEAFF. CDR3 sequence (DNA): TGTGCCAGCAGCTTAGCCGGGACAGGGGGCTTCGTCATGAACACTGAAGCTTTCTTT. The J gene is TRBJ1-1, the V gene TRBV7-2; 12 bases align to TRBD1. This CDR3 contains 19 residues. Germline V gene data show CDR1 as SGHTA and CDR2 as FQGNSA. V was clipped by 0 bases and J by 0 bases; unmatched bases: 8. Supplemented by reference TRBV7-2 and TRBJ1-1, the full variable domain reads GAGVSQSPSNKVTEKGKDVELRCDPISGHTALYWYRQSLGQGLEFLIYFQGNSAPDKSGLPSDRFSAERTGGSVSTLTIQRTQQEDSAVYLCASSLAGTGGFVMNTEAFFGQGTRLTVV.

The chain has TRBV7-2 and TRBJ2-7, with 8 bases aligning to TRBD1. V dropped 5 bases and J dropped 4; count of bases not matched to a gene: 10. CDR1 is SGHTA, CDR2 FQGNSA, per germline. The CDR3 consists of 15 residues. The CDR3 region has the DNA TGTGCCAGCAGCCAAGGGACCGGACAGGGTTACGAGCAGTACTTC. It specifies CASSQGTGQGYEQYF.

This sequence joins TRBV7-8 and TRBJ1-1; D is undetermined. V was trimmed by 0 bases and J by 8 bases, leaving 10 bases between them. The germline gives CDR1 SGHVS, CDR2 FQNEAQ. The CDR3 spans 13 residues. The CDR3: CASSLARGREAFF. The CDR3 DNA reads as TGTGCCAGCAGCTTAGCGCGTGGGAGGGAAGCTTTCTTT.

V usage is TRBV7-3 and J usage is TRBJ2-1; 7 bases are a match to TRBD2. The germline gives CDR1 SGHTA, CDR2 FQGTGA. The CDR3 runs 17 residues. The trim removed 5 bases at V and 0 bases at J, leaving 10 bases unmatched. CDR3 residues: CASSPRAGSISYNEQFF. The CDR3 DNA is TGTGCCAGCAGCCCACGAGCGGGATCCATCTCCTACAATGAGCAGTTCTTC.

CDR3 amino acids: CASSVEGQLTDTQYF. The CDR3 nucleotides read TGTGCCAGCAGCGTAGAGGGACAGCTCACAGATACGCAGTATTTT. The chain carries TRBV9 and TRBJ2-3, with 7 bases matching TRBD1. This CDR3 is built from 15 residues. V trimming: 0 bases; J trimming: 2 bases; junction bases outside the gene matches: 3. CDR1 is SGDLS, CDR2 YYNGEE, per germline.

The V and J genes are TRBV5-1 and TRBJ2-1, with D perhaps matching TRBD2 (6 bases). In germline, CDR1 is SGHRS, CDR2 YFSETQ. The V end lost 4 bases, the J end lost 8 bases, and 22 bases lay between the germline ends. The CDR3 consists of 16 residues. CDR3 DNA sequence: TGCGCCAGCAGCATAATGACCGGGACTCGGATCGATGAGCAGTTCTTC. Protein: CASSIMTGTRIDEQFF.

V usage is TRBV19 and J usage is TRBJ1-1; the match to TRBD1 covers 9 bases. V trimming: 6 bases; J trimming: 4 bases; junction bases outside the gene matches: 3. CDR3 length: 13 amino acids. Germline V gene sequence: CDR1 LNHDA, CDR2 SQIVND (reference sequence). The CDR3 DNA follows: TGTGCCAGTAGGCGGACAGGGGCCACTGAAGCTTTCTTT. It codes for CASRRTGATEAFF.

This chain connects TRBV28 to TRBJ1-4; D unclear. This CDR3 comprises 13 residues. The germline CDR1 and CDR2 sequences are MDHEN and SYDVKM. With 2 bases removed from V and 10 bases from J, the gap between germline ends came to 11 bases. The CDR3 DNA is TGTGCCAGCAGTTTAGGAGGGCGGGGAAAACTGTTTTTT. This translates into CASSLGGRGKLFF.

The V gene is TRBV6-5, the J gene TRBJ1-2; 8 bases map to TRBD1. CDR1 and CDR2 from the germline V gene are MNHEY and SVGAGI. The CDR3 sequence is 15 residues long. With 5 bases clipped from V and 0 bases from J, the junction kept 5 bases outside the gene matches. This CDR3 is CASSHRDRSNYGYTF. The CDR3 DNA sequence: TGTGCCAGCAGTCATCGGGACAGGTCTAACTATGGCTACACCTTC.

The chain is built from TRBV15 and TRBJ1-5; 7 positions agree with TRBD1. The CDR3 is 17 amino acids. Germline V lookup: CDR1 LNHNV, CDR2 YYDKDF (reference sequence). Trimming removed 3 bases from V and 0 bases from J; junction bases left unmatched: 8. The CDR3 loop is CATSSLRQGISNQPQHF. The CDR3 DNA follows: TGTGCCACCAGCAGCCTGAGACAGGGCATTAGCAATCAGCCCCAGCATTTT.

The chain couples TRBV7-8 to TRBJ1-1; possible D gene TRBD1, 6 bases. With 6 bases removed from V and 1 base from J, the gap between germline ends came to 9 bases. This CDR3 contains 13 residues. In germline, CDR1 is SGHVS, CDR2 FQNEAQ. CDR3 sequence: CASRGAANTEAFF. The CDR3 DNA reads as TGTGCCAGCAGGGGGGCAGCGAACACTGAAGCTTTCTTT.

In nucleotides, the CDR3 is TGTGCCAGCAGTGTAAGCCTAGGGAGAGCTTTCTTT. This translates into CASSVSLGRAFF. The rearrangement uses TRBV2 and TRBJ1-1; D unclear. Trimming removed 4 bases from V and 10 bases from J, with 13 bases in between. Germline V gene sequence: CDR1 SNHLY, CDR2 FYNNEI. The CDR3 totals 12 residues.

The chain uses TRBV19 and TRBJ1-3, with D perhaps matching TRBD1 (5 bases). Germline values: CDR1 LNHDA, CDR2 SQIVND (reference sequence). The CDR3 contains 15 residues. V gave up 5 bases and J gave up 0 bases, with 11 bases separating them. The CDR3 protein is CASSRDLSSGNTIYF. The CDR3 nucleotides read TGTGCCAGTAGTCGGGACTTAAGCTCTGGAAACACCATATATTTT.

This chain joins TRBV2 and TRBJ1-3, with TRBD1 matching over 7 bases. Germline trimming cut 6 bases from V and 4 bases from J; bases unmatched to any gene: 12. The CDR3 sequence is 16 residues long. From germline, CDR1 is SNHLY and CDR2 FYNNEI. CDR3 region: CASRETGWSPGNTIYF. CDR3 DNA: TGTGCCAGCAGAGAGACAGGGTGGAGTCCGGGAAACACCATATATTTT.

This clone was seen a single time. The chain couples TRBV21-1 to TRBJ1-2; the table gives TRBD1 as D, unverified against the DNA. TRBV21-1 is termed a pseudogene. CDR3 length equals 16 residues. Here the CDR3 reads CASSIPSDRVNYGYTF. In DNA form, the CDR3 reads TGTGCCAGCAGTATTCCGAGTGACAGGGTTAACTATGGCTACACCTTC.

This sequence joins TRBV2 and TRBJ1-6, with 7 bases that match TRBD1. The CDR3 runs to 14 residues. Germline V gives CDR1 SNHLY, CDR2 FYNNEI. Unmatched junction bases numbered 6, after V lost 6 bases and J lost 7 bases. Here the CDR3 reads CASRGQQNNSPLHF. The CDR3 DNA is TGTGCCAGCAGGGGACAGCAGAACAATTCACCCCTCCACTTT.

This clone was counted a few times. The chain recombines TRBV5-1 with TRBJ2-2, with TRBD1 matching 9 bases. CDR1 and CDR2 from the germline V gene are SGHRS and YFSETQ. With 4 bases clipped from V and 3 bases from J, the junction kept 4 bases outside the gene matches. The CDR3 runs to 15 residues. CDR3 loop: CASSVGTGYTGELFF. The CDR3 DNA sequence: TGCGCCAGCAGCGTAGGGACAGGGTACACCGGGGAGCTGTTTTTT.

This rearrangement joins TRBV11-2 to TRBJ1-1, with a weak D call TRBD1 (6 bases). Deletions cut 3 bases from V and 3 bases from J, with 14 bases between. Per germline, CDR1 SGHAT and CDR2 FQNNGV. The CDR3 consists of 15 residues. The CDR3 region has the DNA TGTGCCAGCAGCTTTCTAATGGCAGGGGACACTGAAGCTTTCTTT. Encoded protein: CASSFLMAGDTEAFF.

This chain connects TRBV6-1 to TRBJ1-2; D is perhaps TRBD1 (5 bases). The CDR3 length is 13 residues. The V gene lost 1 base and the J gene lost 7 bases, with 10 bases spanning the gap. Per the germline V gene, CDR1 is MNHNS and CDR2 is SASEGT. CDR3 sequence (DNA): TGTGCCAGCAGTGAAGTAAGGGGCTCTGGCTACACCTTC. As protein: CASSEVRGSGYTF.

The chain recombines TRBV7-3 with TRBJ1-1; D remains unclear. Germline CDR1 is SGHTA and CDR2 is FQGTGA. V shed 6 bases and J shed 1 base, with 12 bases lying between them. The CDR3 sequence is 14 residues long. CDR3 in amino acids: CASRTGSENTEAFF. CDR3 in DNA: TGTGCCAGCAGAACGGGGTCGGAGAACACTGAAGCTTTCTTT.

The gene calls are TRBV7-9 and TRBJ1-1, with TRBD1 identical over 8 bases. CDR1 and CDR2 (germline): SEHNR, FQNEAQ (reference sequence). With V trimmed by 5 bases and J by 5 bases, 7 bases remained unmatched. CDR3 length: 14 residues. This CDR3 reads CASSIQGASTEAFF. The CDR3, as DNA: TGTGCCAGCAGCATCCAGGGGGCTTCGACTGAAGCTTTCTTT.

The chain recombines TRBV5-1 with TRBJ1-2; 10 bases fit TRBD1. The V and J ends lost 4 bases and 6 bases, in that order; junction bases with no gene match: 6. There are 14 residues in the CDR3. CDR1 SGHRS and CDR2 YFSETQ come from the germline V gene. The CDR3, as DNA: TGCGCCAGCAGCGGAGACAGGGGGCGAGATGGCTACACCTTC. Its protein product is CASSGDRGRDGYTF.

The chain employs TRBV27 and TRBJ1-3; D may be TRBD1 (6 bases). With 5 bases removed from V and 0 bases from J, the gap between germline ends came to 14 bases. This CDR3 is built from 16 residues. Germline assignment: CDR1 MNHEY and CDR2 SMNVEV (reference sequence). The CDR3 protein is CASSLKRDNSGNTIYF. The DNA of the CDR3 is TGTGCCAGCAGTCTCAAACGGGACAACTCTGGAAACACCATATATTTT.

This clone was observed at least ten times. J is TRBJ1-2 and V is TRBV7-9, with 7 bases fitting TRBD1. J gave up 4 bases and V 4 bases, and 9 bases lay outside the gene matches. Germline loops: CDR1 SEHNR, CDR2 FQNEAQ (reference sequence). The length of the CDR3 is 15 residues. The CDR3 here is CASSSLDRESYGYTF. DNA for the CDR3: TGTGCCAGCAGCTCGCTCGACAGGGAGAGCTATGGCTACACCTTC.